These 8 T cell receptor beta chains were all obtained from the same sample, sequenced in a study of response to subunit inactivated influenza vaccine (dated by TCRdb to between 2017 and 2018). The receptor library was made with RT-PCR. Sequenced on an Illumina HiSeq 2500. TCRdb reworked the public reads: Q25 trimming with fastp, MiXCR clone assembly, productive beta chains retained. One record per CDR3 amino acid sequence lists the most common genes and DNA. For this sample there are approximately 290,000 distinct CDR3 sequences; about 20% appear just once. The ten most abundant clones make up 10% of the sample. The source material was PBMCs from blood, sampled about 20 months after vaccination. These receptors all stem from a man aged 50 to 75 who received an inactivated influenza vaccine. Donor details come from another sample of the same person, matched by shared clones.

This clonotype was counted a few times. The CDR3 region is CASSLYIGVGNYGYTF. CDR3 bases: TGCGCCAGCAGCTTGTATATTGGCGTGGGAAACTATGGCTACACCTTC. This rearrangement joins TRBV5-1 to TRBJ1-2; D gene ambiguous. CDR3 length: 16 residues. Germline V gives CDR1 SGHRS, CDR2 YFSETQ. V lost 1 base and J lost 2, with 15 bases in between.

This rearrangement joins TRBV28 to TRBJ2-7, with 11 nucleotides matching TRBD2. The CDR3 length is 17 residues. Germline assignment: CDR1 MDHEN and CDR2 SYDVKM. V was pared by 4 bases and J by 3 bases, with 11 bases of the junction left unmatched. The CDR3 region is CASSSNTLAGGFYEQYF. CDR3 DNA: TGTGCCAGCAGTTCCAATACGCTAGCGGGGGGATTCTACGAGCAGTACTTC. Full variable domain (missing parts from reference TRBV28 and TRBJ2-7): DVKVTQSSRYLVKRTGEKVFLECVQDMDHENMFWYRQDPGLGLRLIYFSYDVKMKEKGDIPEGYSVSREKKERFSLILESASTNQTSMYLCASSSNTLAGGFYEQYFGPGTRLTVT.

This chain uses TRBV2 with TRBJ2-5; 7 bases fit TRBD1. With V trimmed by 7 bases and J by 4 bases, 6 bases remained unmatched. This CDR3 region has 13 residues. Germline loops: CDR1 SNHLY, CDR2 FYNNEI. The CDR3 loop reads CASTRGQRETQYF. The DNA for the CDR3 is TGTGCCAGCACCCGGGGACAGAGAGAGACCCAGTACTTC.

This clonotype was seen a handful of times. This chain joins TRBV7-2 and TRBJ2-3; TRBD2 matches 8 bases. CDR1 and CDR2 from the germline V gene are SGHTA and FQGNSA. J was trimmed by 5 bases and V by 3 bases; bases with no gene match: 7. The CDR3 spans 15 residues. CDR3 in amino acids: CASSFGLAGGDTQYF. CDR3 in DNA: TGTGCCAGCAGCTTTGGCCTAGCGGGCGGAGATACGCAGTATTTT.

The CDR3 coding sequence is TGTGCCAGCAGTTTAGCAGGGCAGCCCTATGGCTACACCTTC. It yields the protein CASSLAGQPYGYTF. The chain uses TRBV12-3 or TRBV12-4 and TRBJ1-2; no firm D call. Trimming stripped 0 bases from V and 4 bases from J, with 9 bases between. This CDR3 spans 14 amino acids.

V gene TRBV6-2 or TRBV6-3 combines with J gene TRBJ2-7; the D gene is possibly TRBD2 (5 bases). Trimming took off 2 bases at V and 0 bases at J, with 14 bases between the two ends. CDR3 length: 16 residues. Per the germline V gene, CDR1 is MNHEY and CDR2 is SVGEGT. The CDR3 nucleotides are TGTGCCAGCAGTTACCTTTCGGGAAAAAGCTCCTACGAGCAGTACTTC. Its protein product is CASSYLSGKSSYEQYF.

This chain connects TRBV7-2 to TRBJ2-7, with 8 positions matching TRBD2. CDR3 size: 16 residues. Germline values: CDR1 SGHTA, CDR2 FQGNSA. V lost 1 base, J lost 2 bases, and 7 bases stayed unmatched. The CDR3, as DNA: TGTGCCAGCAGCTTAGTGCCAGCGGGGGTCCCCTACGAGCAGTACTTC. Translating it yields CASSLVPAGVPYEQYF.

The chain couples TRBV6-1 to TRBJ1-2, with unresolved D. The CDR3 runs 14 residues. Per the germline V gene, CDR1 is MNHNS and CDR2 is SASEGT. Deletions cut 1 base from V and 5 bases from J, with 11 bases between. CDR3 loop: CASSEGRQLYGYTF. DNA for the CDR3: TGTGCCAGCAGTGAAGGGCGTCAGTTGTATGGCTACACCTTC.